The entry below describes one T cell receptor beta chain. This record comes from a study of blood T cell repertoires in COVID-19. About the study: Collection of acute and convalescent COVID-19 samples took place in the United States, Italy and Spain. PBMCs, B-cell-depleted T cells, or T cells provided the cDNA or gDNA that made up the material.

V lost 8 bases, J lost 3 bases, and 6 bases stayed unmatched. This CDR3 spans 12 amino acids. The germline V gene has CDR1 GTSNPN and CDR2 SVGIG (reference sequence). Under the authors' procedure: The assay estimated nucleated cells by amplifying reference gene primers. The repertoire was sequenced with immunoSEQ multiplex PCR; TCRdb's copy has only in-frame clones and lacks some. V, J and clone size derive from that table, while D and trimming were established from the DNA sequence. This table holds about 85,000 clones, around 90% found once. This clonotype originated in an elderly woman with acute or convalescent COVID-19. The genes are TRBV30 and TRBJ1-1, with TRBD1 identical over 7 bases. The material sequenced was peripheral blood. CDR3 in amino acids: CARKGADTEAFF. DNA for the CDR3: TGTGCCCGGAAGGGGGCGGACACTGAAGCTTTCTTT.